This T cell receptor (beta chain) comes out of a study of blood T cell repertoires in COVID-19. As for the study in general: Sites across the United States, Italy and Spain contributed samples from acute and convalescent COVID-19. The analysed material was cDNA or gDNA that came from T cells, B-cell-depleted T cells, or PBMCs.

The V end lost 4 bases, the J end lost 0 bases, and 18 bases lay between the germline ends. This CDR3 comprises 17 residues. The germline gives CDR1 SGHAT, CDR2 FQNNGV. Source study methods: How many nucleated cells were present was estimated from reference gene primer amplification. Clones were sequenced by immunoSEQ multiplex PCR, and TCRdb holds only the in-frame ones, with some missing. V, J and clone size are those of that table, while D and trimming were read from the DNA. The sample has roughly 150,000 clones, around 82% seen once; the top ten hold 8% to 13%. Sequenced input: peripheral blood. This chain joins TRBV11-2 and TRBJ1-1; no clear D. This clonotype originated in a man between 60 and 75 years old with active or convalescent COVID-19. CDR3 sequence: CASSSRLGSGVNTEAFF. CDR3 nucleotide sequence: TGTGCCAGCAGCTCCCGCCTGGGTTCGGGTGTGAACACTGAAGCTTTCTTT.